A single T cell receptor beta chain is shown here with its context. This record belongs to a study of blood T cell repertoires in COVID-19. Across the study: Samples taken during acute and convalescent COVID-19 were collected in the United States, Italy and Spain. In each case, the material was cDNA or gDNA derived from T cells, B-cell-depleted T cells, or PBMCs.

This CDR3 has 14 amino acids. V dropped 3 bases and J dropped 0 bases, with 8 bases sitting between them. Germline loops: CDR1 MNHNS, CDR2 SASEGT. Clones were sequenced by immunoSEQ multiplex PCR, and TCRdb holds only the in-frame ones, with some missing. This sample yields around 56,000 clones, of which around 80% are seen a single time; more than 7% belongs to the top ten. The sequence derives from a man between 60 and 75 years old with acute or convalescent COVID-19. Sequenced sample: peripheral blood. The chain employs TRBV6-1 and TRBJ1-1, with D possibly being TRBD1 (6 bases). This chain's CDR3 is CASSDGGLNTEAFF. DNA for the CDR3: TGTGCCAGCAGTGATGGGGGCCTGAACACTGAAGCTTTCTTT.